Presented here are 25 T cell receptor beta chains from one specimen sequenced in a study of OX40 agonist ivuxolimab in advanced cancers. The library was generated by the immunoSEQ multiplex PCR assay. TCRdb holds this immuneACCESS table with in-frame rearrangements only. Some clones are missing; in checked studies, unresolved V genes explain under half, and the rest has no known cause. Across this sample there are approximately 76,000 clones, with about 91% seen only once. The top ten clonotypes cover around 0.86% of the sample. This specimen was CD4+ or CD8+ T cells sorted from blood, taken in a trial of the OX40 agonist ivuxolimab. The receptors derive from an adult with an advanced solid tumor such as melanoma, head and neck, liver or kidney cancer.

The genes are TRBV5-6 and TRBJ1-1; 7 bases are shared with TRBD1. CDR1 SGHDT and CDR2 YYEEEE come from the germline V gene. There are 14 residues in the CDR3. V shed 3 bases and J 1 base; nucleotides not matched to a gene: 3. CDR3 amino acids: CASSWQGENTEAFF. CDR3 coding DNA: TGTGCCAGCAGCTGGCAGGGGGAGAACACTGAAGCTTTCTTT.

The chain employs TRBV7-8 and TRBJ2-7; TRBD1 might be the D (5 bases). V was clipped by 5 bases and J by 6 bases, with 14 bases between them. CDR1 and CDR2 (germline): SGHVS, FQNEAQ. The CDR3 has 13 residues. CDR3 nucleotides: TGTGCCAGCAGCCGTAGCAGGGTAGGCGAGCAGTACTTC. Translating it yields CASSRSRVGEQYF.

The chain has TRBV28 and TRBJ1-5; D is possibly TRBD1 (5 bases). CDR1 MDHEN and CDR2 SYDVKM come from the germline V gene. V lost 8 bases, J lost 3 bases, and 11 bases lay in between. The CDR3 is 13 amino acids. This CDR3 reads CASHQGINQPQHF. Written as DNA, the CDR3 is TGTGCCAGCCACCAGGGAATCAATCAGCCCCAGCATTTT.

J is TRBJ2-7 and V is TRBV21-1; the table calls TRBD1, which could not be checked here. TRBV21-1 is a listed pseudogene. The CDR3 length is 18 residues. DNA for the CDR3: TGTGCCAGCAGCAAACTCCTCGAGGACAGGGTTAGCTCCTACGAGCAGTACTTC. Amino acid sequence: CASSKLLEDRVSSYEQYF.

This clone turned up a few times. The rearrangement uses TRBV6-4 and TRBJ1-2; possibly TRBD1 for D (6 bases). Looked up from germline, CDR1 is MRHNA and CDR2 is SNTAGT. V lost 3 bases, J lost 7 bases, and 24 bases lay in between. This CDR3 region has 17 residues. CDR3 residues: CASSDSYHLQGFTGYTF. CDR3 DNA: TGTGCCAGCAGTGATTCTTACCACCTACAGGGATTCACTGGCTACACCTTC.

This chain uses TRBV30 with TRBJ1-2; D is perhaps TRBD1 (5 bases). This CDR3 region has 13 residues. Germline-derived CDR1 and CDR2 are GTSNPN and SVGIG (reference sequence). The V and J ends lost 2 bases and 4 bases respectively, with 11 bases between them. The CDR3 spells CAWSRQRGYGYTF. In nucleotides, the CDR3 is TGTGCCTGGAGTAGACAGAGGGGCTATGGCTACACCTTC.

This sequence joins TRBV29-1 and TRBJ2-3; D call uncertain. V shed 4 bases and J shed 9 bases, with 11 bases lying between them. This CDR3 has 11 amino acids. Germline V gene data show CDR1 as SQVTM and CDR2 as ANQGSEA. The CDR3 DNA reads as TGCAGCGTTGGGAATCAGATAACGCAGTATTTT. This encodes CSVGNQITQYF.

The rearrangement links TRBV5-1 to TRBJ1-2, with D possibly matching TRBD1 (6 bases). CDR3 length: 13 residues. Trimming stripped 4 bases from V and 4 bases from J, with 11 bases between. Germline CDR1 reads SGHRS; CDR2 reads YFSETQ. Here the CDR3 DNA reads TGCGCCAGCAGCCCGGGACAAATCTATGGCTACACCTTC. It yields the protein CASSPGQIYGYTF.

This chain joins TRBV5-5 and TRBJ1-6, with D maybe TRBD1 (6 bases). CDR3 length: 17 residues. V was clipped by 6 bases and J by 7 bases, with 23 bases between them. CDR1 and CDR2 from the germline V gene are SGHKS and YYEKEE (reference sequence). The CDR3 bases are TGTGCCAGCACCCCGGCCAGGGGTTCTCGGACGAATTCACCCCTCCACTTT. This translates into CASTPARGSRTNSPLHF.

This rearrangement joins TRBV7-2 to TRBJ2-7; no clear D gene. The ends were cut back, 3 bases at V and 2 bases at J, with 8 bases in the middle. This CDR3 contains 13 residues. Germline loops: CDR1 SGHTA, CDR2 FQGNSA. The CDR3 region has the DNA TGTGCCAGCAGCTTGGTACAGACCTACGAGCAGTACTTC. Translating gives CASSLVQTYEQYF.

This clone was recorded only once. V usage is TRBV11-2 and J usage is TRBJ2-7; D is uncertain. The CDR3 totals 13 residues. Between the trimmed V and J ends, which lost 1 base and 6 bases, there was a span of 10 bases. Germline V gives CDR1 SGHAT, CDR2 FQNNGV. The CDR3, as DNA: TGTGCCAGCAGCTTAGCCTTAACCGGCGAGCAGTACTTC. It yields the protein CASSLALTGEQYF.

The rearrangement links TRBV28 to TRBJ2-2; 10 bases fit TRBD2. Germline trimming cut 6 bases from V and 5 bases from J; bases unmatched to any gene: 6. This CDR3 spans 15 amino acids. CDR1 and CDR2 (germline): MDHEN, SYDVKM. The CDR3 DNA reads TGTGCCAGCAGGCCTAGCGGGAGCTCTACCGGGGAGCTGTTTTTT. Protein: CASRPSGSSTGELFF.

This chain connects TRBV6-5 to TRBJ1-1, with D uncertain. V was cut by 0 bases and J by 5 bases, with 10 bases left in between. Germline V gene lookup returns CDR1 MNHEY and CDR2 SVGAGI. The CDR3 extends over 14 amino acids. The CDR3 reads CASSYSNRRTEAFF. CDR3 nucleotide sequence: TGTGCCAGCAGTTACTCGAACAGAAGGACTGAAGCTTTCTTT.

This sequence joins TRBV28 and TRBJ2-7; 13 nucleotides align to TRBD2. The CDR3 length is 15 residues. J lost 4 bases, V lost 5 bases, and 5 bases had no gene match. Germline V lookup: CDR1 MDHEN, CDR2 SYDVKM. This CDR3 reads CASSLRTSGSYEQYF. The CDR3 region has the DNA TGTGCCAGCAGTCTCCGGACTAGCGGGAGTTACGAGCAGTACTTC.

The chain employs TRBV5-4 and TRBJ1-1; TRBD1 matches at 10 bases. Germline trimming cut 0 bases from V and 6 bases from J; bases unmatched to any gene: 5. The CDR3 loop spans 15 amino acids. Germline V lookup: CDR1 SGHNT, CDR2 YYREEE (reference sequence). The CDR3 sequence: CASSLVGQGEAEAFF. CDR3 in DNA: TGTGCCAGCAGCTTGGTCGGACAGGGGGAGGCTGAAGCTTTCTTT.

This clone has just a few counts. The rearrangement links TRBV7-8 to TRBJ2-1; D is uncertain. Trimming stripped 3 bases from V and 7 bases from J, with 10 bases between. The CDR3 extends over 13 amino acids. Germline CDR1 reads SGHVS; CDR2 reads FQNEAQ. This CDR3 reads CASSLSETNEQFF. CDR3 bases: TGTGCCAGCAGCTTGTCAGAAACAAATGAGCAGTTCTTC.

The chain has TRBV15 and TRBJ1-2, with unresolved D. Per the germline V gene, CDR1 is LNHNV and CDR2 is YYDKDF (reference sequence). Trimming removed 0 bases at V and 8 bases at J, with 10 bases between. The CDR3 has 13 residues. In nucleotides, the CDR3 is TGTGCCACCAGCAGAGAAGGACCTGGCGGCTACACCTTC. Translation gives CATSREGPGGYTF.

The chain joins TRBV19 to TRBJ2-7; 7 nucleotides match TRBD1. The J segment lost 3 bases and the V segment lost 2 bases, leaving 4 bases of the junction unmatched. CDR1 LNHDA and CDR2 SQIVND come from the germline V gene (reference sequence). The CDR3 covers 14 residues. This CDR3 is CASSIRQGDYEQYF. The CDR3 DNA reads TGTGCCAGTAGTATACGACAGGGAGACTACGAGCAGTACTTC.

CDR3 residues: CSALQETQYF. CDR3 nucleotide sequence: TGCAGTGCTCTTCAAGAGACCCAGTACTTC. The gene calls are TRBV20-1 and TRBJ2-5, with D unclear. Germline V gene lookup returns CDR1 DFQATT and CDR2 SNEGSKA (reference sequence). This CDR3 region has 10 residues. V lost 5 bases and J 2 bases, leaving 3 bases between the germline ends.

The V gene is TRBV19, the J gene TRBJ1-2, with unresolved D. Trimming cost V 3 bases and J 7 bases, with 24 bases left between them. The V gene's germline CDR1 is LNHDA and CDR2 SQIVND (reference sequence). The CDR3 contains 17 residues. As DNA, the CDR3 is TGTGCCAGTAGTATCTCGGCGTTTACCCTCCAGAAAGGTGGCTACACCTTC. It specifies CASSISAFTLQKGGYTF.

This sequence joins TRBV4-1 and TRBJ1-6; TRBD1 matches 8 bases. Germline assignment: CDR1 MGHRA and CDR2 YSYEKL. The CDR3 loop spans 15 amino acids. V lost 1 base, J lost 9 bases, and 5 bases stayed unmatched. Here the CDR3 reads CASSQGQGISSPLHF. The CDR3 nucleotides read TGCGCCAGCAGCCAAGGACAGGGGATTAGTTCACCCCTCCACTTT.

The chain employs TRBV5-1 and TRBJ2-5, with 8 bases that match TRBD2. The germline CDR1 and CDR2 sequences are SGHRS and YFSETQ. The CDR3 is 14 residues long. Losses at the gene ends were 2 bases for V and 3 bases for J; bases not matched to a gene: 3. The CDR3 protein is CASSFGLAEETQYF. The CDR3 DNA reads as TGCGCCAGCAGCTTTGGACTAGCCGAAGAGACCCAGTACTTC.

The chain couples TRBV30 to TRBJ2-3; 7 bases fit TRBD2. The CDR3 has 13 residues. V was clipped by 4 bases and J by 6 bases; unmatched bases: 7. CDR1 is GTSNPN and CDR2 is SVGIG in the germline V gene (reference sequence). CDR3 DNA: TGTGCCTGGAAGGGGAGGGTATCTGATACGCAGTATTTT. Translated, it gives CAWKGRVSDTQYF.

The chain joins TRBV6-6 to TRBJ2-2; the D gene is possibly TRBD2 (6 bases). The germline V gene encodes CDR1 MNHNY and CDR2 SVGAGI (reference sequence). This CDR3 is built from 16 residues. V was trimmed by 2 bases and J by 5 bases, leaving 15 bases between them. CDR3 DNA: TGTGCCAGCAGTTACGGGGACTCCGCTATGACCGGGGAGCTGTTTTTT. Its translation is CASSYGDSAMTGELFF.

The chain recombines TRBV4-3 with TRBJ2-3, with 8 bases that match TRBD1. The V gene's germline CDR1 is LGHNA and CDR2 YSLEER. V was pared by 0 bases and J by 0 bases, with 11 bases of the junction left unmatched. The CDR3 covers 19 residues. The CDR3 DNA reads as TGCGCCAGCAGCCAAGATCTAGGCAGGGGGCGGCCTAGCACAGATACGCAGTATTTT. Translation: CASSQDLGRGRPSTDTQYF.